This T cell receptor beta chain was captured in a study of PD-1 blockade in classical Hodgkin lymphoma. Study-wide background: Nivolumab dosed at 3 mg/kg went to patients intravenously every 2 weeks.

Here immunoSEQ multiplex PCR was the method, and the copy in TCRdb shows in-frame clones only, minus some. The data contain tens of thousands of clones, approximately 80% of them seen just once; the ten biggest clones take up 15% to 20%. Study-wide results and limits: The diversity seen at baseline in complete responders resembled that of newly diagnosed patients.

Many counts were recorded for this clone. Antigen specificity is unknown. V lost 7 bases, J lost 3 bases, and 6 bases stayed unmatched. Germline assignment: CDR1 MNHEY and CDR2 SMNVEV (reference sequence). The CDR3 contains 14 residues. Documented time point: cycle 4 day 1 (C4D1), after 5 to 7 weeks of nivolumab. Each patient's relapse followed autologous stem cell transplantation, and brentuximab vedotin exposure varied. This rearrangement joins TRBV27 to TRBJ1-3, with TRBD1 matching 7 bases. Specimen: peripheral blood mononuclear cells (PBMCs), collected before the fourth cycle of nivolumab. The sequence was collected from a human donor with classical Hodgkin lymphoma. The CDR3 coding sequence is TGTGCCAGCATGAGACAGGGCCTTGGAAACACCATATATTTT. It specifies CASMRQGLGNTIYF.